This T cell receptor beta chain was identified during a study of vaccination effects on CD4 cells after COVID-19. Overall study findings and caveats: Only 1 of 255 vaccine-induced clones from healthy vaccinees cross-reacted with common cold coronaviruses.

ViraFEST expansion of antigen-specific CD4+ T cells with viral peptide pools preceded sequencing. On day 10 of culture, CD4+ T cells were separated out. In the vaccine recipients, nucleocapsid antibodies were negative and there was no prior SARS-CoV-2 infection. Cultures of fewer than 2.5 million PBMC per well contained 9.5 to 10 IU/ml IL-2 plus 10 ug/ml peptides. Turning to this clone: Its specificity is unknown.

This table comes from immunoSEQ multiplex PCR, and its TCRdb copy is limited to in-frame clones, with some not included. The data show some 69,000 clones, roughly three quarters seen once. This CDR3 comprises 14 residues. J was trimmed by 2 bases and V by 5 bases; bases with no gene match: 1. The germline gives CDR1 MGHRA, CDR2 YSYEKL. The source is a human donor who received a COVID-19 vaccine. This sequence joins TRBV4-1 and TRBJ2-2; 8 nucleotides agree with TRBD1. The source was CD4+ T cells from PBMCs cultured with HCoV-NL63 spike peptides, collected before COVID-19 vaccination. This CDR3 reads CASSDRGNTGELFF. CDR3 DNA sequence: TGCGCCAGCAGCGACAGGGGTAACACCGGGGAGCTGTTTTTT.